The 2 T cell receptor beta chains below all came from one sample that was sequenced in a study of shared clonotypes between healthy human individuals. The table came from immunoSEQ multiplex PCR; TCRdb's copy has only in-frame clones and leaves some out. The data contain some 2,000,000 clones, approximately 94% of them seen just once; the ten biggest clones take up approximately 0.13%. Specimen: naive CD4+ T cells sorted from blood. Subset defined: CD45RA+ positively selected. These receptors were obtained from a man younger than 30 in good health.

This chain uses TRBV6-1 with TRBJ2-5; TRBD1 aligns across 7 bases. The CDR3 length is 13 residues. Losses at the gene ends were 8 bases for V and 2 bases for J; bases not matched to a gene: 5. The germline V gene has CDR1 MNHNS and CDR2 SASEGT. The CDR3 reads CASGTALQETQYF. In nucleotides, the CDR3 is TGTGCCAGCGGGACAGCTCTACAAGAGACCCAGTACTTC.

V and J are TRBV4-3 and TRBJ2-5, with 9 positions matching TRBD1. Germline-derived CDR1 and CDR2 are LGHNA and YSLEER. V lost 0 bases and J lost 3; bases outside the gene matches: 2. The CDR3 runs 15 residues. The CDR3 nucleotides are TGCGCCAGCAGCCAAGAAGGACAGGGGAAAGAGACCCAGTACTTC. This encodes CASSQEGQGKETQYF.